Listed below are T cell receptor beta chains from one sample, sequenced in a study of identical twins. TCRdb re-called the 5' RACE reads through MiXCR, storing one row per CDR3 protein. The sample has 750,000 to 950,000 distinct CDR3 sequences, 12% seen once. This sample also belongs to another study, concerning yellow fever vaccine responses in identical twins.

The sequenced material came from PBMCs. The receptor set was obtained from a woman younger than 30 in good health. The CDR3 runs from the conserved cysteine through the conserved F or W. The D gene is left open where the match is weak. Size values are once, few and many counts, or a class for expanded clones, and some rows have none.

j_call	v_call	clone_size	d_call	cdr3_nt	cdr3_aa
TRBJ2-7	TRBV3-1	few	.	TGTGCCAGCAGCCAAGGCCCGGGGGGCTCCTCCTACGAGCAGTACTTC	CASSQGPGGSSYEQYF
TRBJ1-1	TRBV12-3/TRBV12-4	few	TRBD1	TGTGCCAGCAGTTTTGCGACAGGGCTGAGGAACACTGAAGCTTTCTTT	CASSFATGLRNTEAFF
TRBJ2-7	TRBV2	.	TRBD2	TGTGCCAGCAGAGAACTAGCGGCCTCCTACGAGCAGTACTTC	CASRELAASYEQYF
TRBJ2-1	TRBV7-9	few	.	TGTGCCAGCTCCCCTCGGGAGGGGGCTACCTACAATGAGCAGTTCTTC	CASSPREGATYNEQFF
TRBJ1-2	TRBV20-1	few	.	TGCAGTGCTCCTTATGGCTACACCTTC	CSAPYGYTF
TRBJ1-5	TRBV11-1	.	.	TGTGCCAGCAGCTTATTCAGGGGACCTGGCAGCCCTATCGAAGGGCCCCAGCATTTT	CASSLFRGPGSPIEGPQHF
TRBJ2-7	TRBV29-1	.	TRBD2	TGCAGCGTGGGACTAGCGGGAGGTGGGTCCTACGAGCAGTACTTC	CSVGLAGGGSYEQYF
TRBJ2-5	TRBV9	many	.	TGTGCCAGCAGCCTTCTTTCCGGGGAGACCCAGTACTTC	CASSLLSGETQYF
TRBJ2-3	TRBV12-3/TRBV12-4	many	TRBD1	TGTGCCAGCACCCGGACAGGGAGTCGGGGTACGCAGTATTTT	CASTRTGSRGTQYF
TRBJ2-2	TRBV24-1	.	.	TGTGCCACCAGTCCTACCCCGCAGGGGCGCACCGGGGAGCTGTTTTTT	CATSPTPQGRTGELFF
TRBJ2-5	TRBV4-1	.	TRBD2	TGCGCCAGCAGCCAAGAGGTGCGTAGCGGGGTGTACCAAGAGACCCAGTACTTC	CASSQEVRSGVYQETQYF
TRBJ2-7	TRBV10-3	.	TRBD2	TGTGCCATCAGTGGCGGGACTAGCGGGAGTGGTTTGTCGTACTTC	CAISGGTSGSGLSYF
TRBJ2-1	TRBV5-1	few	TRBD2	TGCGCCAGCAGCCGGGAACAGACTAGCGGGAGTCAGGAGCAGTTCTTC	CASSREQTSGSQEQFF
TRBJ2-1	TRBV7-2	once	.	TGTGCCAGCAGCCCCCGCGCTCAACTAGCCCACAATGAGCAGTTCTTC	CASSPRAQLAHNEQFF
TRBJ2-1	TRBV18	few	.	TGTGCCAGCTCACCACCGCAACGGGCTGGTGAGCAGTTCTTC	CASSPPQRAGEQFF
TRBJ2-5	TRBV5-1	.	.	TGCGCCAGCAGCTCGGAGACCGGGGGCCAAGAGACCCAGTACTTC	CASSSETGGQETQYF
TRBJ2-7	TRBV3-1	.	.	TGTGCCAGCAGCCAAGTTCTAGCCCATGACCAACCCTACGAGCAGTACTTC	CASSQVLAHDQPYEQYF
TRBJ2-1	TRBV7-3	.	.	TGTGCCAGCAGCTTAAGGAAGGGGGGTAATAATGAGCAGTTCTTC	CASSLRKGGNNEQFF
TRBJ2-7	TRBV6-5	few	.	TGTGCCAGCAGTTACTCGAGAGTCGGGTACGAGCAGTACTTC	CASSYSRVGYEQYF
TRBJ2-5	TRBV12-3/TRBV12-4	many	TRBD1	TGTGCCAGCAGTTTTAGGACAGGGGGGGGAGAGACCCAGTACTTC	CASSFRTGGGETQYF
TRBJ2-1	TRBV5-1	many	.	TGCGCCAGCAGCTCAACAACGGATGAGCAGTTCTTC	CASSSTTDEQFF
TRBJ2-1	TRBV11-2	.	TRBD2	TGTGCCAGCAGCTTAGTGGGGAGGGGCAATGAGCAGTTCTTC	CASSLVGRGNEQFF
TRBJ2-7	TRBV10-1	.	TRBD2	TGCGCCAGCAGTGCGTTAGCGGGAGGGCCTGTCGACGAGCAGTACTTC	CASSALAGGPVDEQYF
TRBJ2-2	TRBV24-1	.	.	TGTGCCACCATGGCGGAGTCCGGGGAGCTGTTTTTT	CATMAESGELFF
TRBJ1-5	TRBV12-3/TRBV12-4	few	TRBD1	TGTGCCAGCAGTCACGGGACAGGGTCTGAGAGCAATCAGCCCCAGCATTTT	CASSHGTGSESNQPQHF
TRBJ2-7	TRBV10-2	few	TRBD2	TGCGCCAGCAGAACTAGCGGGAGTATCAACGAGCAGTACTTC	CASRTSGSINEQYF
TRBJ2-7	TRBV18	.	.	TGTGCCAGCTCACCCAAAAACGCCGGGACGGCCTACGAGCAGTACTTC	CASSPKNAGTAYEQYF
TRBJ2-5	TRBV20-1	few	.	TGCAGTGCTAGTTCTAGAGCAAAAGAGACCCAGTACTTC	CSASSRAKETQYF
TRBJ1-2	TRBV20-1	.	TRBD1	TGCAGTGCTAGAGTCCGACAGGGTTTCAACTATGGCTACACCTTC	CSARVRQGFNYGYTF
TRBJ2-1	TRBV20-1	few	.	TGCAGTGCTAGAGTACCGGGGAGCGGGCGAAACAATGAGCAGTTCTTC	CSARVPGSGRNNEQFF
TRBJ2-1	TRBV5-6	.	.	TGTGCCAGCAGCCAAACTCCGGGGGCCTACAATGAGCAGTTCTTC	CASSQTPGAYNEQFF
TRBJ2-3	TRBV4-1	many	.	TGCGCCAGCAGTTCGATTGGGCATTTCCTTCCAGATACGCAGTATTTT	CASSSIGHFLPDTQYF
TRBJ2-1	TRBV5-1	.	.	TGCGCCAGCAGCTTGGTACTGGAAGTTGGTAAGGTCTTC	CASSLVLEVGKVF
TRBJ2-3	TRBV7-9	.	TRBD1	TGTGCCAGCAGCTTGGTGGCAGGGGGCGCAGATACGCAGTATTTT	CASSLVAGGADTQYF
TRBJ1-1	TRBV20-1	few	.	TGCAGTGCTAGATCGGGGGGTCAGCAAGCTTTCTTT	CSARSGGQQAFF
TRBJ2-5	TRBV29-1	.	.	TGCAGCGTTGAAGATAGAACTAGTTGGAGGGAGACCCAGTACTTC	CSVEDRTSWRETQYF
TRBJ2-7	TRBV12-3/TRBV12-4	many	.	TGTGCCAGCAGCCCCGGAAAGTGGGGGTACGAGCAGTACTTC	CASSPGKWGYEQYF
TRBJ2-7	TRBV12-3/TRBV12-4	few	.	TGTGCCAGCAGTTTCGGGTGGGAGCAGTACTTC	CASSFGWEQYF
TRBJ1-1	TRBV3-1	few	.	TGTGCCAGCAGGCCTGGCGCAGCTATTGAAGCTTTCTTT	CASRPGAAIEAFF
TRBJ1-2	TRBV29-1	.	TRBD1	TGCAGCGTCATCGGACAGGGGGTGGGGGGCTACACCTTC	CSVIGQGVGGYTF
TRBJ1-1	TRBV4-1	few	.	TGCGCCAGCAGCCAAGAAATAGGGAGGGGCCCTTCGGGAAACACTGAAGCTTTCTTT	CASSQEIGRGPSGNTEAFF
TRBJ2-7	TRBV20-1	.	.	TGCAGTGCTAGAGGGGACTTATCCTACGAGCAGTACTTC	CSARGDLSYEQYF
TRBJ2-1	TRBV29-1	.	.	TGCAGCGCGACAGCCGCCATCGGACACAATGAGCAGTTCTTC	CSATAAIGHNEQFF
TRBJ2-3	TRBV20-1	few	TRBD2	TGCAGTGCTAGAGGATGGACTAGTGACACAGATACGCAGTATTTT	CSARGWTSDTDTQYF
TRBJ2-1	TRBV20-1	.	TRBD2	TGCAGTGCTAGCTCCCCCCGACTAGCGGGAGCGGTTGAGCAGTTCTTC	CSASSPRLAGAVEQFF
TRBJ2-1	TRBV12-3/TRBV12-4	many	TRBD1	TGTGCCAGCAGCACCTCAGGGGGAACATACAATGAGCAGTTCTTC	CASSTSGGTYNEQFF
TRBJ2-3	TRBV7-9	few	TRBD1	TGTGCCAGCACTCGACAGGGAAGCACAGATACGCAGTATTTT	CASTRQGSTDTQYF
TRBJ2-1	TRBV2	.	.	TGTGCCAGCAGTGAAGCGGTATTGGGCGGCCTTACCTACAATGAGCAGTTCTTC	CASSEAVLGGLTYNEQFF
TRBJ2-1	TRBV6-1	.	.	TGTGCCAGCAGTGAGAGTGGAGCCTCCCAGTTCTTC	CASSESGASQFF
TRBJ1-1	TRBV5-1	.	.	TGCGCCAGCAGCTTGGACGGACTTGGGGTCAACACTGAAGCTTTCTTT	CASSLDGLGVNTEAFF
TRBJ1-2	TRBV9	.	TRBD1	TGTGCCAGCAGCGTAGCGTCGGGAAGGACAGGGGGTGGCTACACCTTC	CASSVASGRTGGGYTF
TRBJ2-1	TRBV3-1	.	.	TGTGCCAGCAGCCACCGGGGCCGGGAGTTCTTC	CASSHRGREFF
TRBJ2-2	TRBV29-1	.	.	TGCAGCGTAGAGACTAGTTGGACCGGGGAGCTGTTTTTT	CSVETSWTGELFF
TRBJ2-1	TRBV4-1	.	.	TGCGCCAGCAGCCAAGGTCTGAAGTCGAGAGACAATGAGCAGTTCTTC	CASSQGLKSRDNEQFF